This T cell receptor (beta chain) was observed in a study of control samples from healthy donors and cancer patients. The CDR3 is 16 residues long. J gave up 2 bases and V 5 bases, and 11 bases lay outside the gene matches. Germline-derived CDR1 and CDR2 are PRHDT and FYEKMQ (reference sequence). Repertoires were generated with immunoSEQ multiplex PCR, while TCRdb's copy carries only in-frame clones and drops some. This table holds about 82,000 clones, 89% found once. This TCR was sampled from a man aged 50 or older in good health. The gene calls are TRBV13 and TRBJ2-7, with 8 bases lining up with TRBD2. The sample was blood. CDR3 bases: TGTGCCAGCAGCATGACCCGGGGGGGCCCCACCTACGAGCAGTACTTC. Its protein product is CASSMTRGGPTYEQYF.